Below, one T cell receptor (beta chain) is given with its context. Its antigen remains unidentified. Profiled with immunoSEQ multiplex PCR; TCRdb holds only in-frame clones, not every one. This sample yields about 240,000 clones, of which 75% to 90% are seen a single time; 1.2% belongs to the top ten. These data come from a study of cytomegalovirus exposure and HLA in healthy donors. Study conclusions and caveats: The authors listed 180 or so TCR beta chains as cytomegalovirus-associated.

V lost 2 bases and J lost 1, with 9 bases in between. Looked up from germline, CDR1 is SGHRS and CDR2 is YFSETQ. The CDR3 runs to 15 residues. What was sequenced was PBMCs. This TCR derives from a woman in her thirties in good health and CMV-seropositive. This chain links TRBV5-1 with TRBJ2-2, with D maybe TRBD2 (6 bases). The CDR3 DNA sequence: TGCGCCAGCAGCTTCAATAGCGGGAACACCGGGGAGCTGTTTTTT. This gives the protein CASSFNSGNTGELFF.